This T cell receptor (beta chain) appears in the sequencing data of a study of blood T cell repertoires in COVID-19. This CDR3 comprises 16 residues. Authors' data handling: Reference gene primers were amplified, and this amplification served to estimate nucleated cell counts. Profiled with immunoSEQ multiplex PCR; TCRdb holds only in-frame clones, not every one. V and J calls plus clone size are reproduced from that table; the DNA served to infer D and trimming. This sample yields about 63,000 clones, of which more than 75% are seen a single time; 5.2% belongs to the top ten. The TCR was taken from a man aged 50 to 60 with active COVID-19. The V gene is TRBV12-2, the J gene TRBJ1-6; TRBD1 is the table's D call and was not checked against the DNA. TRBV12-2 is labeled a pseudogene. The specimen sequenced was peripheral blood. The CDR3, as DNA: TGTGCAAGTCGCTTGAGTACAGGGGTAGAGAATTCACCCCTCCACTTT. It is translated as CASRLSTGVENSPLHF.